These 16 T cell receptor beta chains originate from one sample sequenced in a study of blood T cell repertoires in COVID-19. The data were produced by immunoSEQ multiplex PCR, yet TCRdb's version contains in-frame clones alone and is incomplete. The table has about 97,000 clones, over 75% seen once. Sequencing input: peripheral blood. Receptor source: a man in his 60s with acute or convalescent COVID-19.

The rearrangement links TRBV6-5 to TRBJ2-2; 13 positions match TRBD2. V was pared by 6 bases and J by 7 bases, with 2 bases of the junction left unmatched. CDR1 is MNHEY and CDR2 is SVGAGI in the germline V gene. The CDR3 runs 14 residues. The CDR3 here is CASRGLAGIGELFF. The CDR3 nucleotides read TGTGCCAGCAGGGGACTAGCGGGAATCGGGGAGCTGTTTTTT.

A single count supports this clone. V is TRBV4-1 and J is TRBJ2-7; 11 nucleotides line up with TRBD2. The CDR3 contains 17 residues. After removal of 1 base from V and 1 base from J, the junction contained 6 bases not matched to a gene. Germline-derived CDR1 and CDR2 are MGHRA and YSYEKL. The CDR3 DNA reads TGCGCCAGCAGCCAAGGGGGGAGACTAGCGGGATCCTACGAGCAGTACTTC. Encoded protein: CASSQGGRLAGSYEQYF.

The chain has TRBV7-8 and TRBJ1-3, with 7 bases aligning to TRBD1. The CDR3 length is 18 residues. Losses at the gene ends were 7 bases for V and 1 base for J; bases not matched to a gene: 16. CDR1 and CDR2 from the germline V gene are SGHVS and FQNEAQ. The CDR3 sequence is CASTPGTATMGSGNTIYF. The CDR3 bases are TGTGCCAGCACTCCGGGGACAGCAACGATGGGATCTGGAAACACCATATATTTT.

V is TRBV19 and J is TRBJ1-2; unclear D gene. Germline CDR1 LNHDA, CDR2 SQIVND (reference sequence). This CDR3 spans 14 amino acids. V was cut by 2 bases and J by 7 bases, with 14 bases left in between. In DNA form, the CDR3 reads TGTGCCAGTAGTATAAAGGCGGATTCTGGTGGCTACACCTTC. Translated: CASSIKADSGGYTF.

CDR3: CASSDSGQGDGYTF. The CDR3 DNA is TGTGCCAGCAGTGACTCCGGTCAGGGCGATGGCTACACCTTC. The chain recombines TRBV6-4 with TRBJ1-2; possibly TRBD1 for D (5 bases). CDR1 and CDR2 from the germline V gene are MRHNA and SNTAGT. The CDR3 loop spans 14 amino acids. V lost 0 bases and J 6 bases, leaving 11 bases between the germline ends.

The chain links TRBV24-1 to TRBJ1-2, with D possibly TRBD1 on 6 matching bases. V was clipped by 4 bases and J by 8 bases, with 19 bases between them. The length of the CDR3 is 15 residues. Germline-derived CDR1 and CDR2 are KGHDR and SFDVKD. The CDR3 is CATSELHLGGEGYTF. CDR3 nucleotides: TGTGCCACCAGTGAACTACACCTAGGGGGGGAAGGCTACACCTTC.

The chain carries TRBV6-5 and TRBJ1-2; 8 nucleotides agree with TRBD1. Trimming took 5 bases from V and 8 from J; bases not matched to a gene: 13. In germline, CDR1 is MNHEY, CDR2 SVGAGI. The CDR3 has 15 residues. CDR3 DNA: TGTGCCAGCAGTAACCTAGGGACAGGAGGGATAGGCTACACCTTC. This translates into CASSNLGTGGIGYTF.

V and J are TRBV7-8 and TRBJ1-3; TRBD1 agrees at 8 bases. Germline lookup yields CDR1 SGHVS and CDR2 FQNEAQ. V gave up 5 bases and J gave up 0 bases; unmatched junction bases: 9. The CDR3 is made up of 17 amino acids. The CDR3 protein is CASSPRDRINSGNTIYF. CDR3 sequence (DNA): TGTGCCAGCAGCCCTCGGGACAGGATTAACTCTGGAAACACCATATATTTT.

The V and J genes are TRBV7-6 and TRBJ1-6; 9 bases are a match to TRBD1. The germline V gene has CDR1 SGHVS and CDR2 FNYEAQ. The V gene end was trimmed by 4 bases and the J gene end by 1 base; junction bases not matched to a gene: 8. CDR3 length: 18 residues. This chain's CDR3 is CASSSQTGGQSYNSPLHF. CDR3 nucleotides: TGTGCCAGCAGCTCCCAGACAGGGGGACAGTCCTATAATTCACCCCTCCACTTT.

V and J are TRBV18 and TRBJ1-1; maybe TRBD1 (6 bases). The CDR3 is 15 amino acids. The germline gives CDR1 KGHSH, CDR2 LQKENI. V lost 2 bases to trimming and J lost 4 bases, with 14 bases between them. The CDR3 here is CASSPASNRATEAFF. CDR3 nucleotides: TGTGCCAGCTCACCAGCGAGTAACAGGGCCACTGAAGCTTTCTTT.

The gene calls are TRBV9 and TRBJ1-2; D remains unclear. This CDR3 spans 13 amino acids. Germline CDR1 reads SGDLS; CDR2 reads YYNGEE. V shed 0 bases and J shed 8 bases, with 11 bases lying between them. The CDR3 region is CASSVAYGEGYTF. CDR3 coding DNA: TGTGCCAGCAGCGTAGCTTACGGGGAAGGCTACACCTTC.

This sequence joins TRBV14 and TRBJ1-1; the match to TRBD1 covers 8 bases. Trimming cost V 0 bases and J 4 bases; bases outside gene matches: 4. The CDR3 totals 15 residues. Germline V gene sequence: CDR1 SGHDN, CDR2 FVKESK. CDR3 region: CASSQDTGGRTEAFF. The CDR3 DNA is TGTGCCAGCAGCCAAGATACAGGGGGACGCACTGAAGCTTTCTTT.

The gene calls are TRBV5-4 and TRBJ1-2, with D maybe TRBD1 (6 bases). Trimming took off 4 bases at V and 4 bases at J, with 11 bases between the two ends. Per germline, CDR1 SGHNT and CDR2 YYREEE (reference sequence). The CDR3 has 13 residues. CDR3 DNA: TGTGCCAGCAGCCGGACAGCCAGCTATGGCTACACCTTC. This gives the protein CASSRTASYGYTF.

The chain recombines TRBV29-1 with TRBJ1-2; tentatively, D is TRBD1 (6 bases). Germline CDR1 SQVTM, CDR2 ANQGSEA. The CDR3 consists of 19 residues. V was shortened by 7 bases and J by 4 bases, with 34 bases between the two germline ends. The CDR3 region is CSGGGGPRAEKGPSYGYTF. Written as DNA, the CDR3 is TGCAGCGGTGGGGGGGGGCCCCGGGCCGAAAAAGGTCCGAGCTATGGCTACACCTTC.

The rearrangement joins TRBV18 to TRBJ1-1, with 9 bases aligning to TRBD1. The trim removed 4 bases at V and 2 bases at J, leaving 5 bases unmatched. CDR3 length: 15 amino acids. Germline V gives CDR1 KGHSH, CDR2 LQKENI. CDR3: CASSLGTGRNTEAFF. CDR3 sequence (DNA): TGTGCCAGCTCACTCGGGACAGGGCGAAACACTGAAGCTTTCTTT.

The CDR3 sequence: CASSPSPTGGYTF. CDR3 DNA sequence: TGTGCCAGCAGTCCTTCCCCCACGGGAGGCTACACCTTC. V usage is TRBV7-9 and J usage is TRBJ1-2; no definite D call. Germline loops: CDR1 SEHNR, CDR2 FQNEAQ (reference sequence). This CDR3 is built from 13 residues. Trimming shortened V by 6 bases and J by 8 bases, and 16 bases separated the two germline ends.